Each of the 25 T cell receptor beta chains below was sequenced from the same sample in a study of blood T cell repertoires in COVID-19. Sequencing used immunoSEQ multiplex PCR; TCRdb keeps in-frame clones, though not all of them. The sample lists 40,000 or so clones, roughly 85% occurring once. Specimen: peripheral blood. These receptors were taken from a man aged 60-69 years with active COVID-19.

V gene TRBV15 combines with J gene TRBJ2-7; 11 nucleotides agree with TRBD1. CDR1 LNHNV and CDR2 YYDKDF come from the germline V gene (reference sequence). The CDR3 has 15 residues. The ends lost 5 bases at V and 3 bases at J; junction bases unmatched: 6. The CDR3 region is CATSRPGQGGYEQYF. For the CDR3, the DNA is TGTGCCACCAGCCGGCCGGGACAGGGGGGCTACGAGCAGTACTTC.

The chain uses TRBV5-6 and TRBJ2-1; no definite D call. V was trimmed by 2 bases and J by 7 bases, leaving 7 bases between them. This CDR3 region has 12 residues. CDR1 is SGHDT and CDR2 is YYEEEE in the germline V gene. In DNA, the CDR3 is TGTGCCAGCAGCTTAATGCGAAATGAGCAGTTCTTC. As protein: CASSLMRNEQFF.

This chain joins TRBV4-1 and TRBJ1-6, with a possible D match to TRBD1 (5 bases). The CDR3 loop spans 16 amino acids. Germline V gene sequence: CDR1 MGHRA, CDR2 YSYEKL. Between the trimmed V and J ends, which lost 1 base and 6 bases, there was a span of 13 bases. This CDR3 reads CASSQVGGQGNSPLHF. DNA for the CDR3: TGCGCCAGCAGCCAAGTAGGTGGGCAGGGTAATTCACCCCTCCACTTT.

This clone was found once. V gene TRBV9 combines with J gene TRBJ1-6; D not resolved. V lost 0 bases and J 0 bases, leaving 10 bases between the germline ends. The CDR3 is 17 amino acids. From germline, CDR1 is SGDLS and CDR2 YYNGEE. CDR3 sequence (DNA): TGTGCCAGCAGCGTAGGTGCGGCGGCCTCCTATAATTCACCCCTCCACTTT. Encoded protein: CASSVGAAASYNSPLHF.

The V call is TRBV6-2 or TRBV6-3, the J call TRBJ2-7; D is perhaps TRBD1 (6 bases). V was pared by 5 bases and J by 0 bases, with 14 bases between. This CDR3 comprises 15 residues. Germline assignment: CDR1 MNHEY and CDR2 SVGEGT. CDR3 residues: CASSPDRTNSYEQYF. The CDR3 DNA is TGTGCCAGCAGTCCAGACAGGACGAACTCCTACGAGCAGTACTTC.

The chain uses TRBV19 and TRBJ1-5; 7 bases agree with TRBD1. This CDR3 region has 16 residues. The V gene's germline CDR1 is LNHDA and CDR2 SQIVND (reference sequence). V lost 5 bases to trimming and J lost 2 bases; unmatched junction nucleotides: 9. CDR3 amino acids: CASSPGQSGGNQPQHF. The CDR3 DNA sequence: TGTGCCAGTAGTCCGGGACAGAGCGGCGGCAATCAGCCCCAGCATTTT.

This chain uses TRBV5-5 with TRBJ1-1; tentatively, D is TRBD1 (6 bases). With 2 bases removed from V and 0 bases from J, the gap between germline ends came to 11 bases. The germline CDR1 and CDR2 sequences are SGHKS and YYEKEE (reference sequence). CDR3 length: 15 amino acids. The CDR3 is CASSLPQGVNTEAFF. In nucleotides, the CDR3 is TGTGCCAGCAGCTTACCACAGGGAGTGAACACTGAAGCTTTCTTT.

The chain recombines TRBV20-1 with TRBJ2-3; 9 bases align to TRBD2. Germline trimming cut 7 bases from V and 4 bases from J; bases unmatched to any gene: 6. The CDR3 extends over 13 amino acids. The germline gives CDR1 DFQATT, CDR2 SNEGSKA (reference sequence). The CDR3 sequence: CSVSSGSSDTQYF. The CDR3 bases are TGCAGTGTTAGTAGCGGGAGTTCAGATACGCAGTATTTT.

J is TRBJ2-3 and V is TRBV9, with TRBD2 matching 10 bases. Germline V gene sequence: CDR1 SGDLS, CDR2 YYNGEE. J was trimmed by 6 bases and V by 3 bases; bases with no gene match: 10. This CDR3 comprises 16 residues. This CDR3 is CASSGTSGVGRDTQYF. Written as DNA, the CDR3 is TGTGCCAGCAGCGGGACTAGCGGAGTTGGCCGGGATACGCAGTATTTT.

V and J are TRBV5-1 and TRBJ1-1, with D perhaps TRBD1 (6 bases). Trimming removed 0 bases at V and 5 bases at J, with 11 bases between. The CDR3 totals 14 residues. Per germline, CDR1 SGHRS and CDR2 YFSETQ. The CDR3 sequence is CASSLGGRVTEAFF. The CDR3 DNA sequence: TGCGCCAGCAGCTTGGGGGGGCGGGTTACTGAAGCTTTCTTT.

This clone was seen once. The CDR3 DNA follows: TGTGCCAGCAGCCCGCACTCGACTAGCGGGAGACCCTACGAGCAGTACTTC. Protein: CASSPHSTSGRPYEQYF. This rearrangement joins TRBV7-8 to TRBJ2-7; 12 bases line up with TRBD2. The CDR3 covers 17 residues. Germline CDR1 is SGHVS and CDR2 is FQNEAQ. Trimming took 5 bases from V and 2 from J; bases not matched to a gene: 10.

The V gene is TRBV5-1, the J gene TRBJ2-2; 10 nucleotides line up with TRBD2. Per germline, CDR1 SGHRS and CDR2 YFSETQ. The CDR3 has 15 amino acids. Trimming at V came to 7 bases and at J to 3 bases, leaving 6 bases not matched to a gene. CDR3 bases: TGCGCCAGCGCCGGACTAGCGGAGGACACCGGGGAGCTGTTTTTT. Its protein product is CASAGLAEDTGELFF.

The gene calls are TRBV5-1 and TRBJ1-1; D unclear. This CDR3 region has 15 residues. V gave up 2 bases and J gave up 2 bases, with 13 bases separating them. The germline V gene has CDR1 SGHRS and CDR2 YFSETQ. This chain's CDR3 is CASSFVVAGNTEAFF. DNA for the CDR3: TGCGCCAGCAGCTTCGTTGTGGCGGGCAACACTGAAGCTTTCTTT. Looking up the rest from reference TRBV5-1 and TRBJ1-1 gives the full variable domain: KAGVTQTPRYLIKTRGQQVTLSCSPISGHRSVSWYQQTPGQGLQFLFEYFSETQRNKGNFPGRFSGRQFSNSRSEMNVSTLELGDSALYLCASSFVVAGNTEAFFGQGTRLTVV.

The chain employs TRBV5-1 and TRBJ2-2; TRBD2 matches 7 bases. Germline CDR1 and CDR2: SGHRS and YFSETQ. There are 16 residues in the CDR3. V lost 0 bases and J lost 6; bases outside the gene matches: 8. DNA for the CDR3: TGCGCCAGCAGCTTGGATAGGAGGGAGGGACCCGGGGAGCTGTTTTTT. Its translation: CASSLDRREGPGELFF.

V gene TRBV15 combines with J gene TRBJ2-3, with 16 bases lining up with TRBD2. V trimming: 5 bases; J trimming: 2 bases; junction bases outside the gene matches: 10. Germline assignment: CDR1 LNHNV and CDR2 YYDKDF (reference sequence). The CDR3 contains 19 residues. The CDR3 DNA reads TGTGCCACCAGCTTCGCCCCGGGACTAGCGGGAGGGAACACAGATACGCAGTATTTT. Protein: CATSFAPGLAGGNTDTQYF.

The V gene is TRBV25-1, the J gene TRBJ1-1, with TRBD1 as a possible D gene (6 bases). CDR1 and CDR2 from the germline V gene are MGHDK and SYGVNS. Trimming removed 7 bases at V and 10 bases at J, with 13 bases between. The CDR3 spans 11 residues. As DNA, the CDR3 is TGTGCCAGCATCCCAAGGGGGGGAGCTTTCTTT. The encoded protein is CASIPRGGAFF.

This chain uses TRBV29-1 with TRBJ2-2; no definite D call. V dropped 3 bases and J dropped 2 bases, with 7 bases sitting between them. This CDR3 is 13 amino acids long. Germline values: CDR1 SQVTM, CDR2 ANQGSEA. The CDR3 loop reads CSVEAVNTGELFF. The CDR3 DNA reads TGCAGCGTTGAGGCAGTAAACACCGGGGAGCTGTTTTTT.

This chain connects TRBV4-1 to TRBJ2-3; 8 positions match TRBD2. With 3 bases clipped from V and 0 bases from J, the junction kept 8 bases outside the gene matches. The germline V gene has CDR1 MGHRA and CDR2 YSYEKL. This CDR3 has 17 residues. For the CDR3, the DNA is TGCGCCAGCAGCCACGGAGCACTAGCGGCTAGCACAGATACGCAGTATTTT. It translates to CASSHGALAASTDTQYF.

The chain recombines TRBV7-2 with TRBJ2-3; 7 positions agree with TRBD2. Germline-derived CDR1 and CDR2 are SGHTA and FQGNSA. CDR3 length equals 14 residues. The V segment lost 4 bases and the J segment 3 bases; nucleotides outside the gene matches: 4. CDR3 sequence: CASSSGLLTDTQYF. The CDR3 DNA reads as TGTGCCAGCAGCTCGGGACTATTAACAGATACGCAGTATTTT.

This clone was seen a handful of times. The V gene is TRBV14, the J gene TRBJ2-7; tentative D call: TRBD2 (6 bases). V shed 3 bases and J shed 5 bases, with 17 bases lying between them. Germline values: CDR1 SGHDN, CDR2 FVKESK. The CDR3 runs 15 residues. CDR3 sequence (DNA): TGTGCCAGCAGCCACTTCCCGGAGGGAGTTAACGAGCAGTACTTC. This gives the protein CASSHFPEGVNEQYF.

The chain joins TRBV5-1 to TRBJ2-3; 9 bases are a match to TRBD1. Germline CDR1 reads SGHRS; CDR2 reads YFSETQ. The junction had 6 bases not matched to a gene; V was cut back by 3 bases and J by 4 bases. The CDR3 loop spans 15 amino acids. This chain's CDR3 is CASSWGQGAADTQYF. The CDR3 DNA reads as TGCGCCAGCAGCTGGGGACAGGGAGCGGCAGATACGCAGTATTTT.

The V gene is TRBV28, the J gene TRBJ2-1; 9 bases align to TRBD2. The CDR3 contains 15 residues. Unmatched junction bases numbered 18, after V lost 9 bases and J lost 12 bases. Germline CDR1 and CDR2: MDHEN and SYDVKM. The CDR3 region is CASSEPGTSRRGQFF. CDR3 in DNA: TGTGCCAGTTCCGAACCAGGGACTAGCAGGAGGGGGCAGTTCTTC.

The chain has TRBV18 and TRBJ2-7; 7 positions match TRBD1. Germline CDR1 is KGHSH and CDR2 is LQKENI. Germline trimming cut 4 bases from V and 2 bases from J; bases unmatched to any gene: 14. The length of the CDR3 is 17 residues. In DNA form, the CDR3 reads TGTGCCAGCTCACTCTTCCGAGGGGGCGAACGCACCTACGAGCAGTACTTC. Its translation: CASSLFRGGERTYEQYF.

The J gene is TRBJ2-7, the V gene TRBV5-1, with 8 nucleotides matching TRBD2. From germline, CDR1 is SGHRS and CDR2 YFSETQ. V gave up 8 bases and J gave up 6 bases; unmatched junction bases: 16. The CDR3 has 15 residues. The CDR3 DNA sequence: TGCGCCAGTGAGCCCCGGGGACTAGGGGAAGGCGAGCAGTACTTC. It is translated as CASEPRGLGEGEQYF.

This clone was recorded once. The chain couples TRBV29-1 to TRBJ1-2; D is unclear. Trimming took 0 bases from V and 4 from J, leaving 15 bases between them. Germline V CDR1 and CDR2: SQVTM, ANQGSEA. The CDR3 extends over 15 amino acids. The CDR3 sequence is CSVEDPHPSAYGYTF. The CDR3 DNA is TGCAGCGTTGAAGATCCCCACCCAAGCGCCTATGGCTACACCTTC.